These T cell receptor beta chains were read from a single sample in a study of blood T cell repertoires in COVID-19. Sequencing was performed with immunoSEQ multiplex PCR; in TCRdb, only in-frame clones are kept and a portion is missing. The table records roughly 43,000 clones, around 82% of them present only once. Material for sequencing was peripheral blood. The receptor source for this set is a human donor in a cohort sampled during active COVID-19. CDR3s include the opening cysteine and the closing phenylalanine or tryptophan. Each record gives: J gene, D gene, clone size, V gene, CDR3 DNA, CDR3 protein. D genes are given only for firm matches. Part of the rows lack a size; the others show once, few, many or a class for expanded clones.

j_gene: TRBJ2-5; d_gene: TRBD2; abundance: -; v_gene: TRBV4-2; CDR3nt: TGTGCCAGCAGCCAAGGGCTAGCGGGGGGGCCTGGCCAAGAGACCCAGTACTTC; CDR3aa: CASSQGLAGGPGQETQYF
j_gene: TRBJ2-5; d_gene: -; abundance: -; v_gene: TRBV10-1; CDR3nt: TGCGCCAGCAGTGTTGGCTCCCAAGAGACCCAGTACTTC; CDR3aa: CASSVGSQETQYF
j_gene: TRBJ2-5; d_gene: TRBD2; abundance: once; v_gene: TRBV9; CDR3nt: TGTGCCAGCATTGGTAGCGGGGGTCAAGAGACCCAGTACTTC; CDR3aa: CASIGSGGQETQYF
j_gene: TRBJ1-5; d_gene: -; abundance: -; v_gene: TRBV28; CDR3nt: TGTGCCAGCAGTGTGCCCATGGTCAGTAGCCAGCCCCAGCATTTT; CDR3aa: CASSVPMVSSQPQHF
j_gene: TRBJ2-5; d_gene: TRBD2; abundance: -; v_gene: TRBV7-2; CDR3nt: TGTGCCAGCAGCTTAGCGGCTAGCGGGGGGGGGACGTCGCAAGAGACCCAGTACTTC; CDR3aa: CASSLAASGGGTSQETQYF
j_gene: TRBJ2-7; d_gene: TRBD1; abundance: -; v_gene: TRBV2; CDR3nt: TGTGCCAGCAGTGAGGAGGACAGGGAGTACGAGCAGTACTTC; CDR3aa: CASSEEDREYEQYF
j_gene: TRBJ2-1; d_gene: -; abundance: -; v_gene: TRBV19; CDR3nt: TGTGCCAGTAGTATGGGGGGAACCTACAATGAGCAGTTCTTC; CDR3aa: CASSMGGTYNEQFF
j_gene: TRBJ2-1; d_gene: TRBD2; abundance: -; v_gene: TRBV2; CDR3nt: TGTGCCAGCTGTCTAGCGGGGGGACCTCACAATGAGCAGTTCTTC; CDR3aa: CASCLAGGPHNEQFF
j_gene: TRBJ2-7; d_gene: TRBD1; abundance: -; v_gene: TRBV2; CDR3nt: TGTGCCAGCAGCGCGACAGGGTTCTACGAGCAGTACTTC; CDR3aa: CASSATGFYEQYF
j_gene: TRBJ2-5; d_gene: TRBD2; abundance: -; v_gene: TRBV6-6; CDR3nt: TGTGCCAGCAAAGGTAGCGGGGGTGCTGGGACCCAGTACTTC; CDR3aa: CASKGSGGAGTQYF
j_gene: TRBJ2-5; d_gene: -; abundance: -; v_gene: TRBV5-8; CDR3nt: TGTGCCAGCAGCTTGTATGGCATGTCTCAAGAGACCCAGTACTTC; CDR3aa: CASSLYGMSQETQYF
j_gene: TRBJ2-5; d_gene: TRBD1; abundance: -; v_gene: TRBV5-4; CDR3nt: TGTGCCAGCAGTTATCCGGGACAGGGCAGGCAAGAAGAGACCCAGTACTTC; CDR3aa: CASSYPGQGRQEETQYF
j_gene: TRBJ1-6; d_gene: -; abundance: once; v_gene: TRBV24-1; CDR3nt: TGTGCCACCAGTGATTTCCTCCCGACGGGGTCCTATAATTCACCCCTCCACTTT; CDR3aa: CATSDFLPTGSYNSPLHF
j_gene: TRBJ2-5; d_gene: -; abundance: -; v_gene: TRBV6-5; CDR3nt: TGTGCCAGCAGATCTCCGGGGGAGACCCAGTACTTC; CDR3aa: CASRSPGETQYF
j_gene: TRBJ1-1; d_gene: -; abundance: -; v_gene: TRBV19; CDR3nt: TGTGCCAGTAGTATAAAGGCGGAGGTCGCGGGGACTGAAGCTTTCTTT; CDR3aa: CASSIKAEVAGTEAFF
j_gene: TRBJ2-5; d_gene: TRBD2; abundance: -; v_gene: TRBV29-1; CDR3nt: TGCAGCGTTGAACCGCCGACTAGCGGGGGCCAACAAGGCGCAGTCGCCCAGTACTTC; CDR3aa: CSVEPPTSGGQQGAVAQYF
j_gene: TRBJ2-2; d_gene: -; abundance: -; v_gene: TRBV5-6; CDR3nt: TGTGCCAGCAGCCCGTTACAGCCCACCGGGGAGCTGTTTTTT; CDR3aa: CASSPLQPTGELFF
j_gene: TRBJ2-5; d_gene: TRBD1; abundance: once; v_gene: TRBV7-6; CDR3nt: TGTGCCAGCAGCCCCGGGACAGGGACAGAGACCCAGTACTTC; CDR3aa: CASSPGTGTETQYF
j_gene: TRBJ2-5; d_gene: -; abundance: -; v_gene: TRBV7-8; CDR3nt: TGTGCCAGCAGCCGGTCTGGCGAGACCCAGTACTTC; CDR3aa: CASSRSGETQYF
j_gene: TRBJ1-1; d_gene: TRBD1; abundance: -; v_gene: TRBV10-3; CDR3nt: TGTGCCATCTGGCCGGGACAGGGGATAAGAATGAACACTGAAGCTTTCTTT; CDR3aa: CAIWPGQGIRMNTEAFF
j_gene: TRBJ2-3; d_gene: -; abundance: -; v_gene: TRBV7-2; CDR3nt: TGTGCCAGCAGCGTCGGGACAGATACGCAGTATTTT; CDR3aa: CASSVGTDTQYF
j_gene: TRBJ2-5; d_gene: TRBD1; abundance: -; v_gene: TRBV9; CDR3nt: TGTGCCAGCAGCGCCTCGGGACAGCCTAAAGAGACCCAGTACTTC; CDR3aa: CASSASGQPKETQYF
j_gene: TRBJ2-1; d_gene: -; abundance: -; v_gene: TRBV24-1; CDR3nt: TGTGCCACCACCCTCAGGGGTAATGAGCAGTTCTTC; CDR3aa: CATTLRGNEQFF
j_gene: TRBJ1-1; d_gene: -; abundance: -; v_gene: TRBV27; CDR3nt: TGTGCCAGCAGACTAATCGAGCGGGCAGGCTTACCGAACACTGAAGCTTTCTTT; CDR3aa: CASRLIERAGLPNTEAFF
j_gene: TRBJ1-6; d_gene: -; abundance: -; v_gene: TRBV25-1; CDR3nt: TGTGCCAGCAGTGGGGCAGCCCTGATCCACTTT; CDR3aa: CASSGAALIHF
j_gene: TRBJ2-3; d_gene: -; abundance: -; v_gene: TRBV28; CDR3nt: TGTGCCAGCACGTCTGGTGCCTTTCGGACAGATACGCAGTATTTT; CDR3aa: CASTSGAFRTDTQYF
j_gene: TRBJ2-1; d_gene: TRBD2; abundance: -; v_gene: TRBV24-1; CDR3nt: TGTGCCACCAGTGATTTGCTTGGACTAGCGGGGGGCCATAATGAGCAGTTCTTC; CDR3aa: CATSDLLGLAGGHNEQFF
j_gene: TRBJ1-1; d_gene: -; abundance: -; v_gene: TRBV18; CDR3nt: TGTGCCAGCTCACCAAAGGAGGAAGCTTTCTTT; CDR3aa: CASSPKEEAFF
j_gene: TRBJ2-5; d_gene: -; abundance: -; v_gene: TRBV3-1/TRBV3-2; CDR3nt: TGTGCCAGCAGCCAAGATACGGCCCAGTACTTC; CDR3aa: CASSQDTAQYF
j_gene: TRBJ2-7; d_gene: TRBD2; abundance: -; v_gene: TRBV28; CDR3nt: TGTGCCAGCAGTACCCGCTTGGGACTAGCGGGGGGGCAGGGCGAGCAGTACTTC; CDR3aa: CASSTRLGLAGGQGEQYF
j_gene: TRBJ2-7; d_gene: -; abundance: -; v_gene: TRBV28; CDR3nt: TGTGCCAGCAGTTTAACAGGGCCCTCCTACGAGCAGTACTTC; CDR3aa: CASSLTGPSYEQYF
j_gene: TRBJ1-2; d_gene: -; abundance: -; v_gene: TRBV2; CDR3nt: TGTGCCAGCAGCAGGAATATGAACTATGGCTACACCTTC; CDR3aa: CASSRNMNYGYTF
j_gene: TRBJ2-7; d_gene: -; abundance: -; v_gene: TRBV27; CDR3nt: TGTGCCAGCAGTTTTTTTTCGACAGGGAGGCCCTACGAGCAGTACTTC; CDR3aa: CASSFFSTGRPYEQYF
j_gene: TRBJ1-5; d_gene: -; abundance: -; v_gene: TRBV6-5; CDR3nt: TGTGCCAGCAGTTACTCACGGGACACCAGTACGCCCCAGCATTTT; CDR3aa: CASSYSRDTSTPQHF
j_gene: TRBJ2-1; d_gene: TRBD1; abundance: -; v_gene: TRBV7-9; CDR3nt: TGTGCCAGCGACGGACAGGGGGCGTACAATGAGCAGTTCTTC; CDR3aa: CASDGQGAYNEQFF
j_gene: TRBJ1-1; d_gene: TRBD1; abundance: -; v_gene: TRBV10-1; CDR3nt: TGCGCCAGCAGTACCGGGACAGCTAACACTGAAGCTTTCTTT; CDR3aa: CASSTGTANTEAFF
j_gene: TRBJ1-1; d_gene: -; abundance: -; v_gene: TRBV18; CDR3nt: TGTGCCAGCTCGCCCGCCCGGGAGAACACTGAAGCTTTCTTT; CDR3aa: CASSPARENTEAFF
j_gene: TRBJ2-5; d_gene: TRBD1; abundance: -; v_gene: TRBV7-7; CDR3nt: TGTGCTAGCAGGCCTGGGACAGGGGGCTGGGAGACCCAGTACTTC; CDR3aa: CASRPGTGGWETQYF
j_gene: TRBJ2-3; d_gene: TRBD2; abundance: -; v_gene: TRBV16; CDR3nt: TGTGCCAGCAGACCCGGGACTAGCATTAGAGCAGATACGCAGTATTTT; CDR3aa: CASRPGTSIRADTQYF
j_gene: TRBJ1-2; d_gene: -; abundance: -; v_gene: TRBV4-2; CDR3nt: TGTGCCAGCAGCCAAATAGAGGGCTATGGCTACACCTTC; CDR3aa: CASSQIEGYGYTF